The 12 T cell receptor beta chains presented below share a single source sample, sequenced in a study of beta chain features in type 1 diabetes. Overall study findings and caveats: Across all four CD4+ subsets, people with type 1 diabetes showed modestly shorter TCRB CDR3s.

The entirety of the isolated RNA underwent reverse transcription, so expressed TCRB transcripts were sequenced. Method: immunoSEQ multiplex PCR; TCRdb's copy keeps in-frame clones and lacks some. The sample holds over 90,000 clones, over 25% seen once. These receptors have no known antigen. Source material: central memory CD4+ T cells from blood. The receptors shown here come from a woman under 30 with type 1 diabetes.

The J gene is TRBJ2-1, the V gene TRBV30, with a tentative D call TRBD2 (6 bases). Trimming cost V 5 bases and J 7 bases, with 9 bases left between them. This CDR3 comprises 11 residues. Germline V CDR1 and CDR2: GTSNPN, SVGIG (reference sequence). CDR3 sequence reads: CAWGGGNEQFF. The CDR3, as DNA: TGTGCCTGGGGAGGAGGGAATGAGCAGTTCTTC. Looking up the rest from reference TRBV30 and TRBJ2-1 gives the full variable domain: SQTIHQWPATLVQPVGSPLSLECTVEGTSNPNLYWYRQAAGRGLQLLFYSVGIGQISSEVPQNLSASRPQDRQFILSSKKLLLSDSGFYLCAWGGGNEQFFGPGTRLTVL.

This clone was seen only a few times. The CDR3 sequence is CASSLRLAGVNSYNEQFF. The CDR3, as DNA: TGCGCCAGCAGCTTAAGACTAGCGGGAGTTAACTCCTACAATGAGCAGTTCTTC. V and J are TRBV5-1 and TRBJ2-1, with 12 positions matching TRBD2. CDR1 is SGHRS and CDR2 is YFSETQ in the germline V gene. V gave up 2 bases and J gave up 0 bases; unmatched junction bases: 6. This CDR3 is built from 18 residues.

This clone has only a few counts. V and J are TRBV19 and TRBJ1-5, with D perhaps matching TRBD1 (6 bases). The CDR3 has 16 amino acids. Germline V CDR1 and CDR2: LNHDA, SQIVND (reference sequence). V lost 4 bases to trimming and J lost 2 bases, with 15 bases between them. CDR3 sequence: CASSRMGGLGNQPQHF. Written as DNA, the CDR3 is TGTGCCAGTAGTAGGATGGGGGGGCTAGGCAATCAGCCCCAGCATTTT.

The chain is built from TRBV5-1 and TRBJ2-6, with D perhaps TRBD2 (5 bases). CDR1 and CDR2 (germline): SGHRS, YFSETQ. The V end lost 7 bases, the J end lost 6 bases, and 8 bases lay between the germline ends. The CDR3 totals 12 residues. CDR3 residues: CASAREANVLTF. The CDR3 coding sequence is TGCGCCAGCGCCCGGGAGGCCAACGTCCTGACTTTC.

This clone has just a few counts. This chain uses TRBV6-6 with TRBJ2-3; the D gene is possibly TRBD1 (6 bases). This CDR3 has 15 amino acids. Germline CDR1 and CDR2: MNHNY and SVGAGI (reference sequence). Trimming shortened V by 6 bases and J by 0 bases, and 13 bases separated the two germline ends. The CDR3 loop reads CASRGAPLSTDTQYF. In nucleotides, the CDR3 is TGTGCCAGCAGGGGGGCCCCCCTCAGCACAGATACGCAGTATTTT.

This clone occurred a few times. The chain has TRBV4-1 and TRBJ2-7; 9 positions match TRBD2. The CDR3 is made up of 17 amino acids. After removal of 0 bases from V and 3 bases from J, the junction contained 9 bases not matched to a gene. Germline V gene sequence: CDR1 MGHRA, CDR2 YSYEKL. The CDR3, as DNA: TGCGCCAGCAGCCAAGAGCTTCGGCGGGAGGGCCTCTACGAGCAGTACTTC. It translates to CASSQELRREGLYEQYF.

The rearrangement links TRBV6-1 to TRBJ1-4, with D perhaps TRBD1 (6 bases). V lost 7 bases, J lost 7 bases, and 16 bases lay in between. The CDR3 runs 14 residues. Germline CDR1 and CDR2: MNHNS and SASEGT. The CDR3 DNA follows: TGTGCCAGCACCCGTAAGGGGGAAGCTGAAAAACTGTTTTTT. Its protein is CASTRKGEAEKLFF.

In this sample, this clone turned up a few times. The chain joins TRBV5-1 to TRBJ2-3, with 7 bases matching TRBD2. Germline CDR1 and CDR2: SGHRS and YFSETQ. The length of the CDR3 is 15 residues. V lost 2 bases and J lost 0; bases outside the gene matches: 3. The CDR3: CASSLAGRSTDTQYF. CDR3 bases: TGCGCCAGCAGCTTAGCGGGACGTAGCACAGATACGCAGTATTTT.

This chain connects TRBV5-1 to TRBJ2-7; D ambiguous. CDR1 and CDR2 (germline): SGHRS, YFSETQ. The V and J ends lost 0 bases and 3 bases respectively, with 13 bases between them. This CDR3 has 15 amino acids. CDR3 bases: TGCGCCAGCAGCTTGGGATTCCCCTCCTACTACGAGCAGTACTTC. Its protein product is CASSLGFPSYYEQYF.

The sample holds a few counts of this clone. V usage is TRBV28 and J usage is TRBJ1-4; 7 bases are shared with TRBD1. Germline-derived CDR1 and CDR2 are MDHEN and SYDVKM. V trimming: 4 bases; J trimming: 8 bases; junction bases outside the gene matches: 7. This CDR3 contains 14 residues. The CDR3 is CASSWTGAGEKLFF. CDR3 nucleotides: TGTGCCAGCAGTTGGACAGGCGCTGGGGAAAAACTGTTTTTT.

The gene calls are TRBV29-1 and TRBJ2-1; 8 bases are a match to TRBD2. The junction had 10 bases not matched to a gene; V was cut back by 7 bases and J by 8 bases. This CDR3 contains 13 residues. Germline V gene data show CDR1 as SQVTM and CDR2 as ANQGSEA. The CDR3 nucleotides read TGCAGCGCCAACGGACTAGCCGGCGATGAGCAGTTCTTC. It translates to CSANGLAGDEQFF.

This clone was detected a few times. V gene TRBV11-2 combines with J gene TRBJ2-5, with TRBD2 matching over 9 bases. CDR3 length equals 16 residues. CDR1 SGHAT and CDR2 FQNNGV come from the germline V gene. Losses at the gene ends were 2 bases for V and 10 bases for J; bases not matched to a gene: 14. The CDR3 loop reads CASSLTVGLAREGQYF. CDR3 bases: TGTGCCAGCAGCTTAACGGTCGGACTAGCGCGAGAGGGCCAGTACTTC.